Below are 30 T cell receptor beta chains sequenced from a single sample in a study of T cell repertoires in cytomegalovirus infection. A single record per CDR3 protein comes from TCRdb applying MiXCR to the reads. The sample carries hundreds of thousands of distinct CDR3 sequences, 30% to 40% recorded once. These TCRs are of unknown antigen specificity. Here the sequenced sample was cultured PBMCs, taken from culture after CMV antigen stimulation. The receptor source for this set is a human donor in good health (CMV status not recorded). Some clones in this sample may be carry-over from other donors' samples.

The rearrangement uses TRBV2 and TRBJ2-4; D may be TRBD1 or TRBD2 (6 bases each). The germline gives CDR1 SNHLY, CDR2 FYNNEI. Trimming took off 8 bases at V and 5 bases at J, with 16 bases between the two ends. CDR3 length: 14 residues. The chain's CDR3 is CASFGGAPENIQYF. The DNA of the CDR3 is TGTGCCAGCTTCGGGGGCGCCCCAGAAAACATTCAGTACTTC.

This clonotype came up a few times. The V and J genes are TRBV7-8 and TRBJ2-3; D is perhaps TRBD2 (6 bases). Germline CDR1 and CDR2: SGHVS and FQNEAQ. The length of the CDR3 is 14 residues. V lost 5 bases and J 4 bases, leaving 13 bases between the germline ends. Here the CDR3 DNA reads TGTGCCAGCAGCCCAGGGCGGGGCGCAGATACGCAGTATTTT. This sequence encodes CASSPGRGADTQYF.

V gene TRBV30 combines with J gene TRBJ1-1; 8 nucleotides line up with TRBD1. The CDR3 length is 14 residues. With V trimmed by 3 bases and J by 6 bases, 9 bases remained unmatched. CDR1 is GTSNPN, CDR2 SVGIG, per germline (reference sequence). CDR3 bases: TGTGCCTGGAGAACTGGGGCAGGGGGCCCTGAAGCTTTCTTT. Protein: CAWRTGAGGPEAFF.

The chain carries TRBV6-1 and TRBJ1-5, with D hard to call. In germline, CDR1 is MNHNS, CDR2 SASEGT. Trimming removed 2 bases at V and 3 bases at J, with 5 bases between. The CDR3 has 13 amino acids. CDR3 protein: CASSESLNQPQHF. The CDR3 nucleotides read TGTGCCAGCAGTGAATCGCTCAATCAGCCCCAGCATTTT.

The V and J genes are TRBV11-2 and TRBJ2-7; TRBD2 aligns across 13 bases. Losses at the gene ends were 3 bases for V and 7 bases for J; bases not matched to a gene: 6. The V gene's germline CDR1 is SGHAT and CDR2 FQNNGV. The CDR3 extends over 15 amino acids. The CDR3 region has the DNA TGTGCCAGCAGCTTCCGCTCGGGACTAGCGGGAGAGCAGTACTTC. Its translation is CASSFRSGLAGEQYF.

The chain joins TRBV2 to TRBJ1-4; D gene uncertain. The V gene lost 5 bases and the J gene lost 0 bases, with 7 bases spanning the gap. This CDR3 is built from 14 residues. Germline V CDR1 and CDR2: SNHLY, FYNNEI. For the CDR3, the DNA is TGTGCCAGCAGTAGATATGCAACTAATGAAAAACTGTTTTTT. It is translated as CASSRYATNEKLFF.

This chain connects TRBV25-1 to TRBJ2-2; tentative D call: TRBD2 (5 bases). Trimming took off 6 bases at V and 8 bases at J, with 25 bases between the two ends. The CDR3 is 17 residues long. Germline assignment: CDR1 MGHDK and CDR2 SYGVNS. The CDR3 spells CASSYRWPGVGRGELFF. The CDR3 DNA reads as TGTGCCAGCAGCTACCGATGGCCGGGTGTAGGGAGAGGGGAGCTGTTTTTT.

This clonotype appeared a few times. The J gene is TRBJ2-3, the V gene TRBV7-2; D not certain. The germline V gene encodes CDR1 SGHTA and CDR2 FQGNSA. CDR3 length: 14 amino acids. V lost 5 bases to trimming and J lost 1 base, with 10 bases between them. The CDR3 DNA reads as TGTGCCAGCAGCCGCAGACTGGGCACAGATACGCAGTATTTT. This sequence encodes CASSRRLGTDTQYF.

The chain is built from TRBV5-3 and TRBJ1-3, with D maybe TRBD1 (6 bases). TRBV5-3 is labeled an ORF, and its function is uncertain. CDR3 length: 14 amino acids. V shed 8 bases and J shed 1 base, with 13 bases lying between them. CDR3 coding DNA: TGTGCCAGCAGCAACAGGGCTTCTGGAAACACCATATATTTT. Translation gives CASSNRASGNTIYF.

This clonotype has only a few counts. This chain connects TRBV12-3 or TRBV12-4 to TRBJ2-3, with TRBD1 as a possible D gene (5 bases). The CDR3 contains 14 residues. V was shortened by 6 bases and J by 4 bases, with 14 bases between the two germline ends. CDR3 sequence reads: CASSLQGPPDTQYF. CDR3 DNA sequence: TGTGCCAGCAGCCTCCAGGGTCCCCCAGATACGCAGTATTTT.

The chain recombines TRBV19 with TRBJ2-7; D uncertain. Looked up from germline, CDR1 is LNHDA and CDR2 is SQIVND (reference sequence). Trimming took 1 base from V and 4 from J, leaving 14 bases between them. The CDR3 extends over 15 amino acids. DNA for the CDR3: TGTGCCAGTAGTATAGGTCGGGTAGGCCCTTACGAGCAGTACTTC. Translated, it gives CASSIGRVGPYEQYF.

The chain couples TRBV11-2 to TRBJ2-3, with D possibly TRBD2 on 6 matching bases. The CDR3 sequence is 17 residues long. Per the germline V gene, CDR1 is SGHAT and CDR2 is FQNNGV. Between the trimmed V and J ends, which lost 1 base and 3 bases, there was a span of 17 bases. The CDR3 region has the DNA TGTGCCAGCAGCTTAGGTCGGGGGTTAACTGGGACAGATACGCAGTATTTT. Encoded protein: CASSLGRGLTGTDTQYF.

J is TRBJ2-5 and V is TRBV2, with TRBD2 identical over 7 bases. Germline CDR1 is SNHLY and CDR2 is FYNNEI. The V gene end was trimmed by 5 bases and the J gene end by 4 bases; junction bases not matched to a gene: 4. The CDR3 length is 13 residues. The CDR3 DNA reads TGTGCCAGCAGTCTAGCGGAAAGAGAGACCCAGTACTTC. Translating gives CASSLAERETQYF.

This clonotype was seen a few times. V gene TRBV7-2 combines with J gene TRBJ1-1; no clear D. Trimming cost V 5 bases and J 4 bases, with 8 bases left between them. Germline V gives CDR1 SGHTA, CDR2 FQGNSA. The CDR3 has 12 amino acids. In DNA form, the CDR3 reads TGTGCCAGCAGCCAATCGGGCACTGAAGCTTTCTTT. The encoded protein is CASSQSGTEAFF.

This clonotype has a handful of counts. The CDR3 loop reads CASSGGTGARYTEAFF. The CDR3 DNA sequence: TGTGCCAGCAGCGGCGGGACAGGGGCTCGGTACACTGAAGCTTTCTTT. This rearrangement joins TRBV12-3 or TRBV12-4 to TRBJ1-1, with 10 bases matching TRBD1. CDR3 length: 16 residues. With V trimmed by 6 bases and J by 3 bases, 10 bases remained unmatched.

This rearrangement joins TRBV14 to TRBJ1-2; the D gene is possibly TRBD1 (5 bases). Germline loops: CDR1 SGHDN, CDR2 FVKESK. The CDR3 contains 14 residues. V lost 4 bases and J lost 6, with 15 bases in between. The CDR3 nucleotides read TGTGCCAGCAGCCCTTCAGCAGGGATCAATGGCTACACCTTC. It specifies CASSPSAGINGYTF.

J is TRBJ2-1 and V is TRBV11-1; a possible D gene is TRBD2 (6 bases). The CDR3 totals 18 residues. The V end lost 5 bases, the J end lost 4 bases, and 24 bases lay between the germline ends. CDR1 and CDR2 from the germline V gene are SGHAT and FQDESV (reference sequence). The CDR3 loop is CASSPPREVQQVYNEQFF. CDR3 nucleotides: TGTGCCAGCAGCCCCCCCAGGGAGGTACAACAGGTGTACAATGAGCAGTTCTTC.

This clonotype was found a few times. CDR3 protein: CAISDGGEEKLFF. Here the CDR3 DNA reads TGTGCCATCTCAGATGGGGGAGAGGAAAAACTGTTTTTT. This sequence joins TRBV10-3 and TRBJ1-4, with a weak D call TRBD1 (5 bases). The CDR3 totals 13 residues. Germline lookup yields CDR1 ENHRY and CDR2 SYGVKD. With 8 bases removed from V and 8 bases from J, the gap between germline ends came to 15 bases.

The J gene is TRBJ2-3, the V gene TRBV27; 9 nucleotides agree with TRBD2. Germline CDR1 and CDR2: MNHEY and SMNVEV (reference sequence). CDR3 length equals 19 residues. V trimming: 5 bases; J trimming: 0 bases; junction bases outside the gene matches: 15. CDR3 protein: CASSPLAGAGTSSTDTQYF. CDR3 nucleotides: TGTGCCAGCAGTCCCTTAGCGGGAGCTGGGACTTCTAGCACAGATACGCAGTATTTT.

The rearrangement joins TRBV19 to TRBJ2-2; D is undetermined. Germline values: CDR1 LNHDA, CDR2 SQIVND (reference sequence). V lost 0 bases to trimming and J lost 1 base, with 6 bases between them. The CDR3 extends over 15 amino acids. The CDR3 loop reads CASSIEAGNTGELFF. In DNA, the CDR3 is TGTGCCAGTAGTATAGAGGCAGGGAACACCGGGGAGCTGTTTTTT.

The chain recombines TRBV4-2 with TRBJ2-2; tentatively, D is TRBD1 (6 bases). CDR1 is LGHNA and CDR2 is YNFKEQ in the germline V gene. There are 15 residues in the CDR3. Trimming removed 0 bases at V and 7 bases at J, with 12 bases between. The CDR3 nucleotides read TGTGCCAGCAGCCAAGAGCAGGGGAGCCACGGGGAGCTGTTTTTT. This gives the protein CASSQEQGSHGELFF.

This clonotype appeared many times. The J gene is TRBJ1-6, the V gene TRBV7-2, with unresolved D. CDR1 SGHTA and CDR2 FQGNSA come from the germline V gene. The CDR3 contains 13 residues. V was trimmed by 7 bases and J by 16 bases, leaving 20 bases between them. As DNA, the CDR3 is TGTGCCAGCACCCTCCCGCTAGCGGAGACTCTCCACTTT. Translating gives CASTLPLAETLHF. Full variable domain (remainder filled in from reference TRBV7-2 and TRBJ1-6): GAGVSQSPSNKVTEKGKDVELRCDPISGHTALYWYRQSLGQGLEFLIYFQGNSAPDKSGLPSDRFSAERTGGSVSTLTIQRTQQEDSAVYLCASTLPLAETLHFGNGTRLTVT.

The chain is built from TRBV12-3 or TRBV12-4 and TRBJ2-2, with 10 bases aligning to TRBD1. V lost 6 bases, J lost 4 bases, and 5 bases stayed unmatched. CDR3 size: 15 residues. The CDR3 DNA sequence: TGTGCCAGCAGCCGACAGGGGGCGCCCACCGGGGAGCTGTTTTTT. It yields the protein CASSRQGAPTGELFF.

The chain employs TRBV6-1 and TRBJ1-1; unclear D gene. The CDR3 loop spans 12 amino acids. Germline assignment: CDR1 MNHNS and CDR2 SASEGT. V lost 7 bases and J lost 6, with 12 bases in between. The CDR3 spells CASKELGSEAFF. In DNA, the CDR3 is TGTGCCAGCAAGGAGTTAGGGTCTGAAGCTTTCTTT.

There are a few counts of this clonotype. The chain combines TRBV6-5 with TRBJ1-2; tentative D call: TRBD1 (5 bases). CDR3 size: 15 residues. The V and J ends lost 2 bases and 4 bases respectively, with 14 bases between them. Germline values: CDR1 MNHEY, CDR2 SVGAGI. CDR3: CASSYTWRDSYGYTF. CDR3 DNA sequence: TGTGCCAGCAGTTACACCTGGCGAGACAGCTATGGCTACACCTTC.

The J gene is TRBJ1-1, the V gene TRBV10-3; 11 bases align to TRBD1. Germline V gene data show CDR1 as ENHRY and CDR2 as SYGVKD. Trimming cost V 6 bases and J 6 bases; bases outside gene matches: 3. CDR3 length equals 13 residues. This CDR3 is CAIRGTGGAEAFF. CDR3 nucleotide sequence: TGTGCCATCAGAGGGACAGGGGGAGCTGAAGCTTTCTTT.

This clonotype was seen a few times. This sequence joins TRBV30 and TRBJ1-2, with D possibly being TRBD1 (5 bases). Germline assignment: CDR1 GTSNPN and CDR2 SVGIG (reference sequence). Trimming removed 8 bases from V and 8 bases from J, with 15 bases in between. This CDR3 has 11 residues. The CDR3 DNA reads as TGTGCCATCTCAGGGAAGGGAGGCTACACCTTC. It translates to CAISGKGGYTF. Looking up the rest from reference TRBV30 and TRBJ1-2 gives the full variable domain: SQTIHQWPATLVQPVGSPLSLECTVEGTSNPNLYWYRQAAGRGLQLLFYSVGIGQISSEVPQNLSASRPQDRQFILSSKKLLLSDSGFYLCAISGKGGYTFGSGTRLTVV.

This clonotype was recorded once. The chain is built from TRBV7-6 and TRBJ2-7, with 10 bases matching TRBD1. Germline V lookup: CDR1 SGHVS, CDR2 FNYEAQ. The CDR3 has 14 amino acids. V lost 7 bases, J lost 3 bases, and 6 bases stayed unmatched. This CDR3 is CASTPRDRGYEQYF. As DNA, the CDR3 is TGTGCCAGCACCCCAAGGGACAGGGGCTACGAGCAGTACTTC.

The CDR3 region is CASSPLSNTEAFF. CDR3 sequence (DNA): TGTGCCAGCAGTCCCCTATCTAACACTGAAGCTTTCTTT. This chain joins TRBV27 and TRBJ1-1; D remains ambiguous. The germline CDR1 and CDR2 sequences are MNHEY and SMNVEV (reference sequence). This CDR3 is 13 amino acids long. Trimming pared 5 bases from V and 2 bases from J, leaving 9 bases between.

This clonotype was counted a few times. This CDR3 is CASSTDRERVTYEQYF. The CDR3 DNA follows: TGTGCCAGCAGCACTGACAGGGAGCGGGTGACCTACGAGCAGTACTTC. The chain combines TRBV5-4 with TRBJ2-7; weak D call: TRBD1 (7 bases). The CDR3 spans 16 residues. CDR1 SGHNT and CDR2 YYREEE come from the germline V gene (reference sequence). Trimming removed 4 bases from V and 2 bases from J, with 19 bases in between.